The next 31 T cell receptor beta chains were all read from a single sample in a study of blood T cell repertoires in COVID-19 (dated by TCRdb to 2019 to 2021). Library method: the immunoSEQ multiplex PCR assay. TCRdb re-hosts the immuneACCESS table, in-frame sequences only. Its copies lack some clones; in the studies checked, an unresolved V gene accounts for under half of them, and the cause for the rest is not known. Within this sample are 90,000 to 150,000 clones, with 70% to 90% of them counted one time only. The ten largest make up 3% to 5% of the sample. The sample taken for sequencing was peripheral blood. These receptors were obtained from a man between 60 and 75 years old with acute or convalescent COVID-19.

CDR3 protein: CASSFVAGVDYEQYF. The CDR3 DNA is TGTGCCAGCAGCTTTGTGGCGGGAGTGGATTACGAGCAGTACTTC. The chain recombines TRBV11-2 with TRBJ2-7, with 7 nucleotides matching TRBD2. The CDR3 sequence is 15 residues long. V trimming: 3 bases; J trimming: 4 bases; junction bases outside the gene matches: 9. Germline lookup yields CDR1 SGHAT and CDR2 FQNNGV.

This rearrangement joins TRBV24-1 to TRBJ1-3; TRBD1 matches at 8 bases. V shed 5 bases, J shed 4 bases, and the junction held 6 bases outside the gene matches. The CDR3 loop spans 15 amino acids. Germline CDR1 and CDR2: KGHDR and SFDVKD. The CDR3 DNA reads as TGTGCCACCAGTGCCACGTGGGACAGGGGAAACACCATATATTTT. It codes for CATSATWDRGNTIYF.

The rearrangement uses TRBV28 and TRBJ2-3; tentative D call: TRBD2 (7 bases). Germline loops: CDR1 MDHEN, CDR2 SYDVKM. V lost 3 bases, J lost 2 bases, and 30 bases lay in between. CDR3 length: 21 residues. This CDR3 reads CASSFGAVWVSGWGATDTQYF. The CDR3 nucleotides are TGTGCCAGCAGTTTTGGAGCGGTGTGGGTTAGCGGGTGGGGGGCCACAGATACGCAGTATTTT.

This chain connects TRBV29-1 to TRBJ2-4; D perhaps matches TRBD1 (5 bases). Germline-derived CDR1 and CDR2 are SQVTM and ANQGSEA. The CDR3 extends over 13 amino acids. V was shortened by 5 bases and J by 0 bases, with 8 bases between the two germline ends. In nucleotides, the CDR3 is TGCAGCGTTCAACAGGCAGCCAAAAACATTCAGTACTTC. Protein product: CSVQQAAKNIQYF.

This sequence joins TRBV27 and TRBJ1-4; no clear D gene. The V gene lost 1 base and the J gene lost 5 bases, with 11 bases spanning the gap. CDR3 length: 15 amino acids. CDR1 and CDR2 (germline): MNHEY, SMNVEV (reference sequence). The CDR3 coding sequence is TGTGCCAGCAGTTTATACCTAGGAGGAAATGAAAAACTGTTTTTT. This translates into CASSLYLGGNEKLFF.

The chain uses TRBV19 and TRBJ1-1; D uncertain. CDR1 is LNHDA and CDR2 is SQIVND in the germline V gene (reference sequence). V lost 3 bases and J 3 bases, leaving 8 bases between the germline ends. The CDR3 has 13 residues. The CDR3 here is CASSMEEDTEAFF. The CDR3 nucleotides read TGTGCCAGTAGTATGGAGGAGGACACTGAAGCTTTCTTT.

The gene calls are TRBV18 and TRBJ1-2, with TRBD1 identical over 10 bases. The CDR3 length is 13 residues. Per germline, CDR1 KGHSH and CDR2 LQKENI. With 2 bases clipped from V and 6 bases from J, the junction kept 0 bases outside the gene matches. CDR3 in amino acids: CASSPGQGDGYTF. Here the CDR3 DNA reads TGTGCCAGCTCACCAGGACAGGGGGATGGCTACACCTTC.

The rearrangement joins TRBV7-8 to TRBJ2-2, with a possible D match to TRBD2 (5 bases). Deletions cut 2 bases from V and 1 base from J, with 5 bases between. The CDR3 has 14 residues. Germline V gene data show CDR1 as SGHVS and CDR2 as FQNEAQ. This chain's CDR3 is CASSLRGNTGELFF. In DNA, the CDR3 is TGTGCCAGCAGCTTACGGGGGAACACCGGGGAGCTGTTTTTT.

The rearrangement joins TRBV19 to TRBJ1-3; 7 positions agree with TRBD1. Losses at the gene ends were 7 bases for V and 3 bases for J; bases not matched to a gene: 9. The CDR3 runs 15 residues. Per the germline V gene, CDR1 is LNHDA and CDR2 is SQIVND (reference sequence). The CDR3 spells CASTLMTGFGNTIYF. CDR3 DNA sequence: TGTGCCAGTACCCTGATGACAGGGTTTGGAAACACCATATATTTT.

The chain recombines TRBV5-6 with TRBJ1-3, with 8 bases identical to TRBD1. Germline CDR1 and CDR2: SGHDT and YYEEEE. The CDR3 runs 14 residues. With 3 bases clipped from V and 4 bases from J, the junction kept 3 bases outside the gene matches. In DNA form, the CDR3 reads TGTGCCAGCAGCTACGGACAGGGAGGAAACACCATATATTTT. Protein sequence: CASSYGQGGNTIYF.

The chain combines TRBV5-4 with TRBJ2-1, with D possibly TRBD1 on 6 matching bases. V was pared by 4 bases and J by 6 bases, with 14 bases between. Germline lookup yields CDR1 SGHNT and CDR2 YYREEE (reference sequence). CDR3 length: 14 amino acids. The CDR3 DNA is TGTGCCAGCAGCCCCACAGGGCGAGGCAATGAGCAGTTCTTC. Translated, it gives CASSPTGRGNEQFF.

In this sample, this clone turned up once. The chain links TRBV7-9 to TRBJ1-1; TRBD1 is a possible D gene (5 bases). Germline lookup yields CDR1 SEHNR and CDR2 FQNEAQ (reference sequence). This CDR3 has 14 residues. Trimming took 1 base from V and 0 from J, leaving 6 bases between them. The CDR3 protein is CASSLDRMNTEAFF. CDR3 DNA sequence: TGTGCCAGCAGCTTAGACAGGATGAACACTGAAGCTTTCTTT.

V usage is TRBV7-9 and J usage is TRBJ2-7; a weak D match, TRBD1 (5 bases). The germline V and J ends were trimmed by 5 bases and 7 bases, with 12 bases remaining between them. CDR3 length: 12 residues. Germline-derived CDR1 and CDR2 are SEHNR and FQNEAQ (reference sequence). The DNA for the CDR3 is TGTGCCAGCAGCACAGGTCCCGGAGAGCAGTACTTC. Amino acid sequence: CASSTGPGEQYF. Variable domain in full (rest from reference TRBV7-9 and TRBJ2-7): DTGVSQNPRHKITKRGQNVTFRCDPISEHNRLYWYRQTLGQGPEFLTYFQNEAQLEKSRLLSDRFSAERPKGSFSTLEIQRTEQGDSAMYLCASSTGPGEQYFGPGTRLTVT.

The chain couples TRBV10-3 to TRBJ2-3, with D perhaps TRBD1 (6 bases). The CDR3 has 14 residues. CDR1 and CDR2 (germline): ENHRY, SYGVKD. V lost 10 bases, J lost 0 bases, and 14 bases lay in between. The CDR3 loop reads CASEQGRSTDTQYF. CDR3 coding DNA: TGTGCCAGCGAACAGGGACGAAGCACAGATACGCAGTATTTT.

V is TRBV7-8 and J is TRBJ2-2; 7 positions match TRBD1. The CDR3 contains 16 residues. Germline CDR1 and CDR2: SGHVS and FQNEAQ. The junction had 13 bases not matched to a gene; V was cut back by 5 bases and J by 7 bases. The CDR3 DNA is TGTGCCAGCAGCCCTACCCGCACAGGGGTTGTCGGGGAGCTGTTTTTT. As protein: CASSPTRTGVVGELFF.

The chain has TRBV29-1 and TRBJ2-7, with 7 positions matching TRBD2. The germline V gene has CDR1 SQVTM and CDR2 ANQGSEA. After removal of 4 bases from V and 4 bases from J, the junction contained 4 bases not matched to a gene. The CDR3 consists of 12 residues. CDR3: CSVGSGVYEQYF. The CDR3 region has the DNA TGCAGCGTTGGAAGCGGGGTTTACGAGCAGTACTTC.

J is TRBJ2-4 and V is TRBV28, with D unclear. The CDR3 consists of 15 residues. The germline V gene encodes CDR1 MDHEN and CDR2 SYDVKM. V was trimmed by 3 bases and J by 1 base, leaving 10 bases between them. The CDR3 region is CASSFPNWAKNIQYF. In DNA, the CDR3 is TGTGCCAGCAGTTTCCCCAACTGGGCCAAAAACATTCAGTACTTC.

J is TRBJ1-2 and V is TRBV24-1; TRBD1 matches at 7 bases. Per the germline V gene, CDR1 is KGHDR and CDR2 is SFDVKD. The trim removed 4 bases at V and 8 bases at J, leaving 9 bases unmatched. The CDR3 length is 14 residues. In DNA, the CDR3 is TGTGCCACCAGTGAACCCTGGACAGGTGGCGGCTACACCTTC. This sequence encodes CATSEPWTGGGYTF.

The chain has TRBV28 and TRBJ1-1; D gene unclear. Germline CDR1 and CDR2: MDHEN and SYDVKM. The CDR3 is 15 residues long. Trimming removed 3 bases from V and 5 bases from J, with 16 bases in between. CDR3 bases: TGTGCCAGCAGTTTGCCGACACTCGTAGGAACTGAAGCTTTCTTT. This encodes CASSLPTLVGTEAFF.

The CDR3 loop is CASSLRGSYEQYF. The CDR3 nucleotides read TGTGCCAGCAGCTTACGGGGTTCCTACGAGCAGTACTTC. The chain employs TRBV7-2 and TRBJ2-7; maybe TRBD2 (5 bases). The germline CDR1 and CDR2 sequences are SGHTA and FQGNSA. There are 13 residues in the CDR3. The germline V and J ends were trimmed by 2 bases and 1 base, with 6 bases remaining between them.

V is TRBV28 and J is TRBJ2-7; 7 nucleotides align to TRBD1. CDR3 length: 14 amino acids. The ends lost 10 bases at V and 1 base at J; junction bases unmatched: 10. Germline loops: CDR1 MDHEN, CDR2 SYDVKM. In nucleotides, the CDR3 is TGTGCCACCATTGGCCCGGGACAGTCCTACGAGCAGTACTTC. As protein: CATIGPGQSYEQYF.

The rearrangement uses TRBV6-5 and TRBJ2-5, with 7 nucleotides matching TRBD1. The trim removed 6 bases at V and 2 bases at J, leaving 0 bases unmatched. The V gene's germline CDR1 is MNHEY and CDR2 SVGAGI. The CDR3 loop spans 12 amino acids. The CDR3 region has the DNA TGTGCCAGCAGCAGGGGGCAAGAGACCCAGTACTTC. Its protein is CASSRGQETQYF.

The rearrangement uses TRBV18 and TRBJ2-3; 10 bases are a match to TRBD2. CDR3 length: 18 amino acids. Trimming at V came to 3 bases and at J to 1 base, leaving 10 bases not matched to a gene. Germline V lookup: CDR1 KGHSH, CDR2 LQKENI. The CDR3 DNA reads TGTGCCAGCTCACCTCGAGGGGCTAGCGGGAGCGGCACAGATACGCAGTATTTT. Residues: CASSPRGASGSGTDTQYF. Full variable domain (remainder filled in from reference TRBV18 and TRBJ2-3): NAGVMQNPRHLVRRRGQEARLRCSPMKGHSHVYWYRQLPEEGLKFMVYLQKENIIDESGMPKERFSAEFPKEGPSILRIQQVVRGDSAAYFCASSPRGASGSGTDTQYFGPGTRLTVL.

The CDR3 DNA sequence: TGCAGCGTTAGGTTGACTAGCGGGGATTGGGATACGCAGTATTTT. It translates to CSVRLTSGDWDTQYF. The genes are TRBV29-1 and TRBJ2-3, with 11 bases identical to TRBD2. In germline, CDR1 is SQVTM, CDR2 ANQGSEA. V lost 5 bases and J lost 6; bases outside the gene matches: 10. The CDR3 sequence is 15 residues long.

This clone was counted once. V usage is TRBV2 and J usage is TRBJ1-6; TRBD1 agrees at 7 bases. Germline V gives CDR1 SNHLY, CDR2 FYNNEI. The CDR3 loop spans 14 amino acids. Trimming took 6 bases from V and 7 from J; bases not matched to a gene: 6. The CDR3 here is CASRGTEPNSPLHF. CDR3 nucleotide sequence: TGTGCCAGCAGGGGGACAGAGCCCAATTCACCCCTCCACTTT.

The J gene is TRBJ2-1, the V gene TRBV28; TRBD2 matches 8 bases. The junction had 10 bases not matched to a gene; V was cut back by 8 bases and J by 4 bases. CDR3 length equals 15 residues. From germline, CDR1 is MDHEN and CDR2 SYDVKM. In DNA form, the CDR3 reads TGTGCCAGCCTAGGAGGACGGGAGGGTTACAATGAGCAGTTCTTC. Its protein is CASLGGREGYNEQFF.

The chain links TRBV4-1 to TRBJ2-2; perhaps TRBD2 as D (5 bases). This CDR3 comprises 15 residues. Germline CDR1 is MGHRA and CDR2 is YSYEKL. V was cut by 1 base and J by 0 bases, with 6 bases left in between. In DNA form, the CDR3 reads TGCGCCAGCAGCCAAGGACTATCGAACACCGGGGAGCTGTTTTTT. Amino acids: CASSQGLSNTGELFF.

V and J are TRBV18 and TRBJ2-7; 7 bases align to TRBD1. V lost 3 bases, J lost 2 bases, and 4 bases stayed unmatched. This CDR3 contains 14 residues. From germline, CDR1 is KGHSH and CDR2 LQKENI. This CDR3 is CASSPTGVAYEQYF. CDR3 nucleotide sequence: TGTGCCAGCTCACCTACAGGGGTCGCCTACGAGCAGTACTTC.

In this sample, this clone turned up a few times. The rearrangement joins TRBV9 to TRBJ2-2, with 8 nucleotides matching TRBD1. Unmatched junction bases numbered 12, after V lost 4 bases and J lost 4 bases. The CDR3 sequence is 17 residues long. CDR1 and CDR2 from the germline V gene are SGDLS and YYNGEE. CDR3 region: CASSPHDRGGGTGELFF. CDR3 DNA: TGTGCCAGCAGCCCTCACGACAGGGGTGGCGGCACCGGGGAGCTGTTTTTT.

There are a few counts of this clone. The chain links TRBV28 to TRBJ1-2; D uncertain. Germline V gives CDR1 MDHEN, CDR2 SYDVKM. The V end lost 2 bases, the J end lost 0 bases, and 7 bases lay between the germline ends. The CDR3 length is 14 residues. In nucleotides, the CDR3 is TGTGCCAGCAGTTTACCAGGCCCTAACTATGGCTACACCTTC. Its translation: CASSLPGPNYGYTF.

The genes are TRBV9 and TRBJ2-2, with 8 positions matching TRBD2. Germline CDR1 SGDLS, CDR2 YYNGEE. The CDR3 covers 15 residues. After removal of 0 bases from V and 8 bases from J, the junction contained 6 bases not matched to a gene. CDR3 protein: CASSVAGRAMGELFF. The CDR3 DNA sequence: TGTGCCAGCAGCGTAGCCGGGAGGGCCATGGGGGAGCTGTTTTTT.